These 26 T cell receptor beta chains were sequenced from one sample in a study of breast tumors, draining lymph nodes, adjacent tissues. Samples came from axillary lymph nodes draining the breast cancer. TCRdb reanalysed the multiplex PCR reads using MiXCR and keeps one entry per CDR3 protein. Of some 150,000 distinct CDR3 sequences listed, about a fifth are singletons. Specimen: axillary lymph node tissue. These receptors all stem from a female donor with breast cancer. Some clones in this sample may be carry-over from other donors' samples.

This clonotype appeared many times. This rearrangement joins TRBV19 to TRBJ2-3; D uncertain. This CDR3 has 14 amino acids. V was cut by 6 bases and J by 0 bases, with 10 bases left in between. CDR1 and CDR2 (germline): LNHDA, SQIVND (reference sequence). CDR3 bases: TGTGCCAGTAGCCTGACGTCTAGCACAGATACGCAGTATTTT. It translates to CASSLTSSTDTQYF.

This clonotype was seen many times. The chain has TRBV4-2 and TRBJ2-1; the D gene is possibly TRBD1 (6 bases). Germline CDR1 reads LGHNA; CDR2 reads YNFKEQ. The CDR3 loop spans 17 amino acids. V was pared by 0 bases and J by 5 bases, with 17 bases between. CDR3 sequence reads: CASSQDRPNRADNEQFF. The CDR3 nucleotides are TGTGCCAGCAGCCAAGATCGTCCGAACAGGGCGGACAATGAGCAGTTCTTC.

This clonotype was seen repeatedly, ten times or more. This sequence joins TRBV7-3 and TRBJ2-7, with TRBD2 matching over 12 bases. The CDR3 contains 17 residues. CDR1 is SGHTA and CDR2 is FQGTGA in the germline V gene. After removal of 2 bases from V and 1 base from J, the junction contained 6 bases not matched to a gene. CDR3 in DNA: TGTGCCAGCAGCTTATGGACTAGCGGGGCACCGTCCTACGAGCAGTACTTC. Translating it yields CASSLWTSGAPSYEQYF. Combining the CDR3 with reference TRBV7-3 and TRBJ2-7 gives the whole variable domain GAGVSQTPSNKVTEKGKYVELRCDPISGHTALYWYRQSLGQGPEFLIYFQGTGAADDSGLPNDRFFAVRPEGSVSTLKIQRTERGDSAVYLCASSLWTSGAPSYEQYFGPGTRLTVT.

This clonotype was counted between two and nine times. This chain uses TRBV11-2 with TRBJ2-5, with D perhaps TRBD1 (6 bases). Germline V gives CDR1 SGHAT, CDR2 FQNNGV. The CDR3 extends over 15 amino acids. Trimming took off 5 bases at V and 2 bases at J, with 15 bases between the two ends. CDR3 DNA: TGTGCCAGCAGCCCTACAGGGACGGGACAAGAGACCCAGTACTTC. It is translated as CASSPTGTGQETQYF. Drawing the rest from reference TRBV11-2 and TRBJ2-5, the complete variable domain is EAGVAQSPRYKIIEKRQSVAFWCNPISGHATLYWYQQILGQGPKLLIQFQNNGVVDDSQLPKDRFSAERLKGVDSTLKIQPAKLEDSAVYLCASSPTGTGQETQYFGPGTRLLVL.

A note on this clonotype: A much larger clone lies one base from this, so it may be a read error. CDR3 nucleotide sequence: TGTGCCAGTAGTTGGGGGCCTCTCTACGAGCGGTACTTC. Translation: CASSWGPLYERYF. V is TRBV19 and J is TRBJ2-7; D might be TRBD1 (6 bases). The germline gives CDR1 LNHDA, CDR2 SQIVND (reference sequence). The length of the CDR3 is 13 residues.

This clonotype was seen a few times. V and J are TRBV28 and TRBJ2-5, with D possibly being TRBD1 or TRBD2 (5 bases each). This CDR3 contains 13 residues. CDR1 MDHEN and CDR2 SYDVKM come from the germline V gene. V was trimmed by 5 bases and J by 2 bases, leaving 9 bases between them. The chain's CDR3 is CASSGTHQETQYF. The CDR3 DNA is TGTGCCAGCAGTGGGACCCATCAAGAGACCCAGTACTTC.

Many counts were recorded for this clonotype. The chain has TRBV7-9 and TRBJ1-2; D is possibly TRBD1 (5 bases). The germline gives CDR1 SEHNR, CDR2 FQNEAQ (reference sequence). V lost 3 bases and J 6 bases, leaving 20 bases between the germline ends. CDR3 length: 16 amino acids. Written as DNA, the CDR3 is TGTGCCAGCAGCTTGACGAGGGACCGCCCTTTTGATGGCTACACCTTC. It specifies CASSLTRDRPFDGYTF.

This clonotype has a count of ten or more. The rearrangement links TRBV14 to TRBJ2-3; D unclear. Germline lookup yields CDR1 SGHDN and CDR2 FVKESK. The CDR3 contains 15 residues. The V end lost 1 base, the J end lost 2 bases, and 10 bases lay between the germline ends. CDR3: CASSQARRYTDTQYF. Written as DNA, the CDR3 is TGTGCCAGCAGCCAAGCTCGACGGTACACAGATACGCAGTATTTT.

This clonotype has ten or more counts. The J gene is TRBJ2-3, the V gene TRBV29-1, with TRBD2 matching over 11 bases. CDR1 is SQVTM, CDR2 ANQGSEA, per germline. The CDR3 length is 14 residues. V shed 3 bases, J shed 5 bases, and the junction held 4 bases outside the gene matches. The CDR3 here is CSVETSGEIDTQYF. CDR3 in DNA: TGCAGCGTTGAGACTAGCGGGGAAATAGATACGCAGTATTTT.

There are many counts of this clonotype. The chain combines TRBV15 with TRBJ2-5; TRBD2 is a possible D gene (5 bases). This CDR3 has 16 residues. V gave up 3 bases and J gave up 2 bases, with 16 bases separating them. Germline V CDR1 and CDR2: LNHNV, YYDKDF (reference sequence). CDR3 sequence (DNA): TGTGCCACCAGCAGCGGAGTAGCGACTAATCAAGAGACCCAGTACTTC. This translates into CATSSGVATNQETQYF.

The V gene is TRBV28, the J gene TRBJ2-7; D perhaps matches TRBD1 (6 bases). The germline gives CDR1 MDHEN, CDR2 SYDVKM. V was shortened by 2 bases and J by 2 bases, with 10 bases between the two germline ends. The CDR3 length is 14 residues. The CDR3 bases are TGTGCCAGCAGTTTACCGCAGGGGACCTACGAGCAGTACTTC. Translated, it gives CASSLPQGTYEQYF.

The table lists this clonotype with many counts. CDR3 nucleotides: TGTGCCAGCAGCTTAGCGCGGGGAACTAATGAAAAACTGTTTTTT. Residues: CASSLARGTNEKLFF. The chain links TRBV7-2 to TRBJ1-4; D gene unclear. The CDR3 totals 15 residues. Trimming pared 0 bases from V and 1 base from J, leaving 6 bases between. Germline loops: CDR1 SGHTA, CDR2 FQGNSA.

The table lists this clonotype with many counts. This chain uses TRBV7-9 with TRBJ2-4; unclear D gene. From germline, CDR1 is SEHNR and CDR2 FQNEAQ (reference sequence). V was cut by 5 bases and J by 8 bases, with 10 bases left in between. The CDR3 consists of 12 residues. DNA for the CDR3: TGTGCCAGCAGCCGAGATCGGGACATTCAGTACTTC. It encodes CASSRDRDIQYF.

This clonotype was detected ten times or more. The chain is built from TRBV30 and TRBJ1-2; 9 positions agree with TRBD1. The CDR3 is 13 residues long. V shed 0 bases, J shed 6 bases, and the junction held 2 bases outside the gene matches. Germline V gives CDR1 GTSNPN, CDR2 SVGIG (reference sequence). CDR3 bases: TGTGCCTGGAGTGTAAGGACAGGGGATGGCTACACCTTC. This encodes CAWSVRTGDGYTF.

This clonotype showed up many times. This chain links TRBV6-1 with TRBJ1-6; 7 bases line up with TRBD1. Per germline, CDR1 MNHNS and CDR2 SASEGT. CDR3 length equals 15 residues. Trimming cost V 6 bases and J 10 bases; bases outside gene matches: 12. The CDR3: CASRAPDRDSSPLHF. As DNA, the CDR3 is TGTGCCAGCAGAGCACCCGACAGGGATTCATCACCCCTCCACTTT.

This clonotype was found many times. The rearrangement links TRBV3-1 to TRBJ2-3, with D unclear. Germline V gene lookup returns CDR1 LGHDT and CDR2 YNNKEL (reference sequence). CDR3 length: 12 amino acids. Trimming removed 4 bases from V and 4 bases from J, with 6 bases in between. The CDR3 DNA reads TGTGCCAGCAGCCGAGGACCAGATACGCAGTATTTT. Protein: CASSRGPDTQYF.

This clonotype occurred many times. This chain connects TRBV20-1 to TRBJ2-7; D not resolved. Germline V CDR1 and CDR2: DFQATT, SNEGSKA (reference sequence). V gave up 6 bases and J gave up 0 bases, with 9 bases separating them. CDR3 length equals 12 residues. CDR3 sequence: CSATVISYEQYF. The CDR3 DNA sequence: TGCAGTGCAACAGTTATCTCCTACGAGCAGTACTTC.

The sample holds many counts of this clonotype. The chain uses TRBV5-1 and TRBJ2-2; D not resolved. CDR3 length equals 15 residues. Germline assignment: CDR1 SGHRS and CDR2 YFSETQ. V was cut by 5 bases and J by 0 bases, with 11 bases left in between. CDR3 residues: CASRRTWANTGELFF. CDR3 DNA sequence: TGCGCCAGCAGGCGGACCTGGGCGAACACCGGGGAGCTGTTTTTT.

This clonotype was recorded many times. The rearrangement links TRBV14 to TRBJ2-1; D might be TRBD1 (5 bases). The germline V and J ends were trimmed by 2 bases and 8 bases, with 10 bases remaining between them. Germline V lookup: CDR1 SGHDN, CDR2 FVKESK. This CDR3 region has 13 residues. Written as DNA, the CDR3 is TGTGCCAGCAGCCAATACAGGTCCGATGAGCAGTTCTTC. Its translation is CASSQYRSDEQFF.

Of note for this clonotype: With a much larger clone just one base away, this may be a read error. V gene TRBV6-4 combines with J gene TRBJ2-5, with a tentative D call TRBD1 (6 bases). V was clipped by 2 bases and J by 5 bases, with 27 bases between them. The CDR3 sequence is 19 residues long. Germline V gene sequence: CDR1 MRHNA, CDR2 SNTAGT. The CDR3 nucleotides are TGTGCCAGCAGTGACGCCGCCCAAGCAACAGGGTGGTTCGGGGAGACCCAGTACTTC. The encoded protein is CASSDAAQATGWFGETQYF.

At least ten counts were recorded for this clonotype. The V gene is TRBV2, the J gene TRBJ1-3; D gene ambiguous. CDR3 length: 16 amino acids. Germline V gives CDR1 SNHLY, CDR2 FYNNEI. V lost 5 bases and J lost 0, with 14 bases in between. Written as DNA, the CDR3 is TGTGCCAGCAGTCTTTGGAAGGCTAGCTCTGGAAACACCATATATTTT. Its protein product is CASSLWKASSGNTIYF.

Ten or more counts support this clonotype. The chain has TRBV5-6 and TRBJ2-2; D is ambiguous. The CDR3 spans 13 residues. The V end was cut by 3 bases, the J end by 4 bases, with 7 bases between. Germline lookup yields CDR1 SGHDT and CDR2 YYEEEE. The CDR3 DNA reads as TGTGCCAGCAGCTCTCTTTCCACCGGGGAGCTGTTTTTT. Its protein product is CASSSLSTGELFF. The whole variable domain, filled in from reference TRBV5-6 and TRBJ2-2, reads DAGVTQSPTHLIKTRGQQVTLRCSPKSGHDTVSWYQQALGQGPQFIFQYYEEEERQRGNFPDRFSGHQFPNYSSELNVNALLLGDSALYLCASSSLSTGELFFGEGSRLTVL.

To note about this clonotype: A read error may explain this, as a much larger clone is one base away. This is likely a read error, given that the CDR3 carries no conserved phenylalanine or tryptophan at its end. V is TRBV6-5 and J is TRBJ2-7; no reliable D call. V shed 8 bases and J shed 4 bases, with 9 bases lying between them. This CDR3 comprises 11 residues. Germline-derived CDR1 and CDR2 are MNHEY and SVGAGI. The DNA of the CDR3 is TGTGCCAGCGGGTTCGAATACGAGCAGTACCTC. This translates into CASGFEYEQYL.

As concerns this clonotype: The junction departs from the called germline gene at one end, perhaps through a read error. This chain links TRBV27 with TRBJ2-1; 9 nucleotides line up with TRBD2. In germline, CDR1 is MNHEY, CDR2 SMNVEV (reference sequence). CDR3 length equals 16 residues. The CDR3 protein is CASSFPRGREGNEQSF. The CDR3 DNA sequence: TGTGCCAGCAGTTTTCCCCGAGGGCGGGAGGGTAATGAGCAGTCCTTC.

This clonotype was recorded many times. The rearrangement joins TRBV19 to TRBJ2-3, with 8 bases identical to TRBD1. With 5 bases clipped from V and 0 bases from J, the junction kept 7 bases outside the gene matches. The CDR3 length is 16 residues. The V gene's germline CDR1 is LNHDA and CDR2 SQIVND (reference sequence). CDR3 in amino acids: CASSPWTGRSTDTQYF. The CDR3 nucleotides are TGTGCCAGTAGTCCCTGGACAGGGAGGAGCACAGATACGCAGTATTTT.

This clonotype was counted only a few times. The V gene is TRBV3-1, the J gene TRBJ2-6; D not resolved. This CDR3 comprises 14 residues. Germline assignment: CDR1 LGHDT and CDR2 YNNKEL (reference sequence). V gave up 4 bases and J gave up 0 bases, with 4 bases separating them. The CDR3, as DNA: TGTGCCAGCAGCCCGTTCTCTGGGGCCAACGTCCTGACTTTC. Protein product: CASSPFSGANVLTF.